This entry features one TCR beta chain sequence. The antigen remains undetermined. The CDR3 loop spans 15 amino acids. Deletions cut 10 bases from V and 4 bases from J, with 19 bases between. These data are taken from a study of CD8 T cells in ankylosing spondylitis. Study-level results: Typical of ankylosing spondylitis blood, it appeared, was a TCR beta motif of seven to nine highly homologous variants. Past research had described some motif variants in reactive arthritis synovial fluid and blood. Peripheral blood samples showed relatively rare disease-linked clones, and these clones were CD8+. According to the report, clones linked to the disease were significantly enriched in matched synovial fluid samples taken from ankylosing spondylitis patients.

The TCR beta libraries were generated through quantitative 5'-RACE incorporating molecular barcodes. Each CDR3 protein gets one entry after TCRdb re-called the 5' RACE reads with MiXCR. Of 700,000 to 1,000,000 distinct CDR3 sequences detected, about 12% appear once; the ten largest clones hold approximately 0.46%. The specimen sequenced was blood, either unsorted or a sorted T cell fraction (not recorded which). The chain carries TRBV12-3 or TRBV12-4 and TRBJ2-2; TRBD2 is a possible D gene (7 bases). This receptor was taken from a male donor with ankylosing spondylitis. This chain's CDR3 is CAIPRGARTTGELFF. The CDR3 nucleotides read TGTGCCATACCACGGGGGGCGCGGACCACCGGGGAGCTGTTTTTT.